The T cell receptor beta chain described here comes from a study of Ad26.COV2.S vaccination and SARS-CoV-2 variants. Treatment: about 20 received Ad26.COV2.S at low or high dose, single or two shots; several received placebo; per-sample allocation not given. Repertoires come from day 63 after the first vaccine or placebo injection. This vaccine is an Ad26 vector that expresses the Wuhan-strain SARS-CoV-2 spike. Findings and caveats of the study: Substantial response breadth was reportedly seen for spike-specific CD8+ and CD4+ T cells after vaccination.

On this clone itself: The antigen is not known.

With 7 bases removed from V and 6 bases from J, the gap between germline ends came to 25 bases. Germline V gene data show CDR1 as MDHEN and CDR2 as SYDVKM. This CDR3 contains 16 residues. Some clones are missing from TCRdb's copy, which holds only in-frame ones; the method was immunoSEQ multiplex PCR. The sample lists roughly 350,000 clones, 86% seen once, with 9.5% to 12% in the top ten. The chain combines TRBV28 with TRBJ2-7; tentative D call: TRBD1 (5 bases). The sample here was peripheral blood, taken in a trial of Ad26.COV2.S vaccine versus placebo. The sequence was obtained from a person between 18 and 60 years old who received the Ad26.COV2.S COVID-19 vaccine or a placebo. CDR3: CASTTDILSIHSEQYF. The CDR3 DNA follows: TGTGCCAGCACAACGGACATCCTCTCAATACATTCCGAGCAGTACTTC.